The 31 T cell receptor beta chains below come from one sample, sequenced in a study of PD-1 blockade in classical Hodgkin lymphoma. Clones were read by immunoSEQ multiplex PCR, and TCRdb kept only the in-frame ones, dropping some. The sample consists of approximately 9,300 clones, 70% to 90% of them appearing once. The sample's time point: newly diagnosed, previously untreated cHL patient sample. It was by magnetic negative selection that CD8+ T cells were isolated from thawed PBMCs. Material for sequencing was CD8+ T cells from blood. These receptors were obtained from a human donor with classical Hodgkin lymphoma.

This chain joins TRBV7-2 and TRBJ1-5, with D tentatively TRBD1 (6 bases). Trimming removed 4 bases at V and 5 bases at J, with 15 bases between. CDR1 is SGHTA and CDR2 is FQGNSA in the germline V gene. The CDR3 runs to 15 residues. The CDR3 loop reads CASSWGSGADQPQHF. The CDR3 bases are TGTGCCAGCAGCTGGGGGTCAGGGGCGGATCAGCCCCAGCATTTT.

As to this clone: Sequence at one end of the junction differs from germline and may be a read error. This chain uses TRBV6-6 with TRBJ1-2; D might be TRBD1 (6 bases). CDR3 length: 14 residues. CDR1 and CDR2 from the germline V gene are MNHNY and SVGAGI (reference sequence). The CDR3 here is CASSDSGAALGHTF. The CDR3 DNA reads TGTGCCAGCAGTGACTCAGGGGCCGCCTTGGGCCACACCTTC.

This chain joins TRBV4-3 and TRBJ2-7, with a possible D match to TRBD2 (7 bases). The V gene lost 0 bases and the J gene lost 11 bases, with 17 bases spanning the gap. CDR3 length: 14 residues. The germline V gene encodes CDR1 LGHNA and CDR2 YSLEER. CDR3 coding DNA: TGCGCCAGCAGCCAAGATGGCAGGCTAGGGGGGGAGTACTTC. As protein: CASSQDGRLGGEYF.

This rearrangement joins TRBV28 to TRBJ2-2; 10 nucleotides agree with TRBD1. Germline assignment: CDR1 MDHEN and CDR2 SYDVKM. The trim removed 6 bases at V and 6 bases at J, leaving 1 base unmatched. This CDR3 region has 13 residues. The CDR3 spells CASRGQGSGELFF. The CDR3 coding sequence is TGTGCCAGCAGGGGACAGGGGTCCGGGGAGCTGTTTTTT. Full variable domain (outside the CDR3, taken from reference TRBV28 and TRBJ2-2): DVKVTQSSRYLVKRTGEKVFLECVQDMDHENMFWYRQDPGLGLRLIYFSYDVKMKEKGDIPEGYSVSREKKERFSLILESASTNQTSMYLCASRGQGSGELFFGEGSRLTVL.

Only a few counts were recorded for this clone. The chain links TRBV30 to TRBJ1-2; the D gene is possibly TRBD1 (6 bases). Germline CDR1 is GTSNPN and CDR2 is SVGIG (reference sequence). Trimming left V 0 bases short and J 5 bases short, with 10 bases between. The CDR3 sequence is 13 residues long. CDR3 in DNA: TGTGCCTGGAGTGTAACAGGGAGTTATGGCTACACCTTC. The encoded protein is CAWSVTGSYGYTF.

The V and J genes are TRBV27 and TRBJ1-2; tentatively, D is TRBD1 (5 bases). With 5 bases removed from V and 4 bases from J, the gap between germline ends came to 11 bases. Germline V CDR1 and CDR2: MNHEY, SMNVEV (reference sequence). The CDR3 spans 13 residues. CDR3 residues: CASSHRIGYGYTF. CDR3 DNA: TGTGCCAGCAGTCACAGGATCGGCTATGGCTACACCTTC.

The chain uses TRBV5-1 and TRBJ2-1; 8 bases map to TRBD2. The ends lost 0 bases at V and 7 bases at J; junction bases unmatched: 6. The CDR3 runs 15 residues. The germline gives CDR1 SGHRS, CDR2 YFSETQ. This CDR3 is CASSLGPSGSNEQFF. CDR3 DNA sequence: TGCGCCAGCAGCTTGGGCCCTAGCGGGTCGAATGAGCAGTTCTTC.

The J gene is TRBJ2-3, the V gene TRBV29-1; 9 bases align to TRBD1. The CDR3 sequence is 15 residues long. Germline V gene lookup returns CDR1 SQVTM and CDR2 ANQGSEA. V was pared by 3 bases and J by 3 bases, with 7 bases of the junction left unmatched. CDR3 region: CSVDYGDRATDTQYF. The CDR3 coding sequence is TGCAGCGTTGATTACGGGGACAGGGCAACAGATACGCAGTATTTT.

The CDR3 here is CASPHLYNEQFF. The CDR3 nucleotides are TGTGCCAGCCCCCACCTCTACAATGAGCAGTTCTTC. V usage is TRBV6-1 and J usage is TRBJ2-1; D is ambiguous. Germline V gene sequence: CDR1 MNHNS, CDR2 SASEGT. V lost 8 bases and J 3 bases, leaving 8 bases between the germline ends. The CDR3 runs 12 residues.

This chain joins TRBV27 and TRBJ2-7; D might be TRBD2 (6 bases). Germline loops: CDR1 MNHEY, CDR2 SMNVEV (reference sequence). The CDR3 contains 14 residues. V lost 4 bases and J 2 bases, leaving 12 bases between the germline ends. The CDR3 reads CASSSPRGPYEQYF. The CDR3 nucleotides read TGTGCCAGCAGTTCCCCGCGGGGTCCCTACGAGCAGTACTTC.

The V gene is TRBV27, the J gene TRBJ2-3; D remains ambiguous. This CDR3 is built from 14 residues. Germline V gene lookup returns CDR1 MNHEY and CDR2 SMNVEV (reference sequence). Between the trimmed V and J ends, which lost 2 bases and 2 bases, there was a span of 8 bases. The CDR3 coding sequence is TGTGCCAGCAGTTTAGTTGCGAACACAGATACGCAGTATTTT. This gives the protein CASSLVANTDTQYF.

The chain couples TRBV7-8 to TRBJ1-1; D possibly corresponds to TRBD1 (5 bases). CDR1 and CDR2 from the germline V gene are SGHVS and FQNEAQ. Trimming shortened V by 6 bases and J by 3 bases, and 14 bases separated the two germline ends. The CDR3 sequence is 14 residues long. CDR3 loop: CASRESRVHTEAFF. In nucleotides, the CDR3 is TGTGCCAGCAGAGAAAGCAGGGTCCACACTGAAGCTTTCTTT.

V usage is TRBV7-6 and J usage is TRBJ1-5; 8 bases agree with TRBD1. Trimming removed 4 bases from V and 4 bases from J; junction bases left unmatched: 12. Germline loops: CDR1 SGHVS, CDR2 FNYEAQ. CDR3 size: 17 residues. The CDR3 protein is CASSSGQGRRYNQPQHF. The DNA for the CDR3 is TGTGCCAGCAGCTCAGGACAGGGAAGGAGGTATAATCAGCCCCAGCATTTT. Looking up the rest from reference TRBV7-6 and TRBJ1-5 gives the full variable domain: GAGVSQSPRYKVTKRGQDVALRCDPISGHVSLYWYRQALGQGPEFLTYFNYEAQQDKSGLPNDRFSAERPEGSISTLTIQRTEQRDSAMYRCASSSGQGRRYNQPQHFGDGTRLSIL.

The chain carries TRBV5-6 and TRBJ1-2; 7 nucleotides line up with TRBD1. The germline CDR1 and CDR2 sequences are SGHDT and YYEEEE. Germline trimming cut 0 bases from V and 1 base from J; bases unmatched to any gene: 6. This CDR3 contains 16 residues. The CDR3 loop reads CASSLVGTELNYGYTF. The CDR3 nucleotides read TGTGCCAGCAGCTTGGTAGGGACAGAGCTTAACTATGGCTACACCTTC.

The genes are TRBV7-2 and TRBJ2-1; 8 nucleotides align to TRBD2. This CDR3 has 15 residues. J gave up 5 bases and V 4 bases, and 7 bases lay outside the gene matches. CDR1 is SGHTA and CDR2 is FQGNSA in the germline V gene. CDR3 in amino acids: CASSYPGLENNEQFF. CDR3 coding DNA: TGTGCCAGCAGCTACCCGGGACTAGAAAACAATGAGCAGTTCTTC.

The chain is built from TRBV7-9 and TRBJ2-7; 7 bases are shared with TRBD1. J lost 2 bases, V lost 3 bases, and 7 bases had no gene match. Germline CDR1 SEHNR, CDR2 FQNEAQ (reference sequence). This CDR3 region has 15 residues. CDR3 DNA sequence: TGTGCCAGCAGCTTCACAGGGGCCCGGGCCTACGAGCAGTACTTC. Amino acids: CASSFTGARAYEQYF.

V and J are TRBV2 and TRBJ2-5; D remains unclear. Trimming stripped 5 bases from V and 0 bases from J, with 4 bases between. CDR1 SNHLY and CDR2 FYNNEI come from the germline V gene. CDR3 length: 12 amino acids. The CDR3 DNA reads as TGTGCCAGCAGTTGGGACCAAGAGACCCAGTACTTC. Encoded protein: CASSWDQETQYF.

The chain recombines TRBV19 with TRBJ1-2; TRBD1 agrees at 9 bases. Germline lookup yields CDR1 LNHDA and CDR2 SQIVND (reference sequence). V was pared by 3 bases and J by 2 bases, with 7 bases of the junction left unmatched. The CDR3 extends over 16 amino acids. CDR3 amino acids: CASSIWDRAQNYGYTF. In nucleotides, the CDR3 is TGTGCCAGTAGTATCTGGGACAGGGCCCAAAACTATGGCTACACCTTC.

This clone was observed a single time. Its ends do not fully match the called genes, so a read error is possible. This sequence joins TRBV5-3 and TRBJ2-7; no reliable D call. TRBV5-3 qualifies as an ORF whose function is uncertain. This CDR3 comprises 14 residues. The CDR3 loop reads CASSLVDPSYEQYF. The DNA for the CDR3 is TGTGCCAGCAGCTTGGTGGACCCGTCCTACGAGCAGTACTTC.

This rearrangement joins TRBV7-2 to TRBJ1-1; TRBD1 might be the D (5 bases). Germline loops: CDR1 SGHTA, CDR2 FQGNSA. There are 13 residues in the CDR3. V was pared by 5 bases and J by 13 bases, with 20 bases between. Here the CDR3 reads CASSHGTPEGDFF. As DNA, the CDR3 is TGTGCCAGCAGCCACGGGACCCCCGAGGGAGATTTCTTT.

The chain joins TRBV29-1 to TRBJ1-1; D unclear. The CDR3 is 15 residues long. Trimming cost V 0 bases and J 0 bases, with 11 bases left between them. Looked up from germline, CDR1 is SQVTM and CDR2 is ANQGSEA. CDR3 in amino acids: CSVEEGTRMNTEAFF. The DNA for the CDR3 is TGCAGCGTTGAAGAGGGTACCAGAATGAACACTGAAGCTTTCTTT.

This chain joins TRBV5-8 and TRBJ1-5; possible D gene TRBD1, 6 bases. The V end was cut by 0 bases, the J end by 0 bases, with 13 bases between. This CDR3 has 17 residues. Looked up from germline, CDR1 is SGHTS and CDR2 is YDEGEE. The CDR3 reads CASSLARGGNSNQPQHF. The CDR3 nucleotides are TGTGCCAGCAGCTTGGCCAGGGGTGGGAATAGCAATCAGCCCCAGCATTTT.

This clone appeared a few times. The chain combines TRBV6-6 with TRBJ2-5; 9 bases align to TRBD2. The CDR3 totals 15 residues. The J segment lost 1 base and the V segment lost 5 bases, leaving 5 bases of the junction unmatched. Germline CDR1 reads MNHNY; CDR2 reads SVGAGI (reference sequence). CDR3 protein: CASSQPTSGQETQYF. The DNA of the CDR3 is TGTGCCAGCAGTCAGCCGACTAGCGGCCAAGAGACCCAGTACTTC.

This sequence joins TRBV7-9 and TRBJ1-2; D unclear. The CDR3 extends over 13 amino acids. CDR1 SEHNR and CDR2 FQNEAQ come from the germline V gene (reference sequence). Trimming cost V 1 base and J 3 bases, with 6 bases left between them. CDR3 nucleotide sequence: TGTGCCAGCAGCTTAGTAGCGGACTATGGCTACACCTTC. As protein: CASSLVADYGYTF.

CDR3 sequence: CASSVSDTDLSGNTIYF. CDR3 bases: TGTGCCAGCAGCGTTAGCGACACAGACCTATCTGGAAACACCATATATTTT. The J gene is TRBJ1-3, the V gene TRBV9; D not certain. Per the germline V gene, CDR1 is SGDLS and CDR2 is YYNGEE. V was trimmed by 2 bases and J by 1 base, leaving 16 bases between them. This CDR3 is 17 amino acids long.

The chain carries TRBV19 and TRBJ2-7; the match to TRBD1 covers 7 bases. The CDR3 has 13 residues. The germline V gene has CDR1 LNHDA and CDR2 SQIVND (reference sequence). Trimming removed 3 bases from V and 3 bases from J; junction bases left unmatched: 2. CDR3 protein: CASSIGTDYEQYF. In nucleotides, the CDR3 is TGTGCCAGTAGTATCGGGACAGACTACGAGCAGTACTTC.

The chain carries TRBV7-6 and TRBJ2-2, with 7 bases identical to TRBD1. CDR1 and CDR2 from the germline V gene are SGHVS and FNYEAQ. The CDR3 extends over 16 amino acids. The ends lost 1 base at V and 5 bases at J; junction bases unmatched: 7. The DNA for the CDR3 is TGTGCCAGCAGCTTAGGACAGGGCGGGTGGACCGGGGAGCTGTTTTTT. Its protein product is CASSLGQGGWTGELFF. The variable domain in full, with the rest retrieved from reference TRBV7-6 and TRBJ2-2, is GAGVSQSPRYKVTKRGQDVALRCDPISGHVSLYWYRQALGQGPEFLTYFNYEAQQDKSGLPNDRFSAERPEGSISTLTIQRTEQRDSAMYRCASSLGQGGWTGELFFGEGSRLTVL.

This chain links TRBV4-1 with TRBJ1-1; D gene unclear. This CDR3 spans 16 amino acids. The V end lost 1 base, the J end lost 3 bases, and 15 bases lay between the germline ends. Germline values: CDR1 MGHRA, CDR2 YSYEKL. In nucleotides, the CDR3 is TGCGCCAGCAGCCAAGGCCCCCGGGCGGTGGACACTGAAGCTTTCTTT. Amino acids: CASSQGPRAVDTEAFF.

This chain's CDR3 is CASSPGTGGGTEAFF. In DNA, the CDR3 is TGTGCCAGCAGCCCGGGGACAGGGGGCGGCACTGAAGCTTTCTTT. The rearrangement joins TRBV7-8 to TRBJ1-1, with 12 bases matching TRBD1. Trimming cost V 5 bases and J 4 bases; bases outside gene matches: 5. The CDR3 loop spans 15 amino acids. CDR1 and CDR2 from the germline V gene are SGHVS and FQNEAQ.

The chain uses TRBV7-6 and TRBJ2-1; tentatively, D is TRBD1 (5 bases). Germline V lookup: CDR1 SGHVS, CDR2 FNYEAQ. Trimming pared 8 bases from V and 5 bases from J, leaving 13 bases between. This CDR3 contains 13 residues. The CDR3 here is CASQSGPHNEQFF. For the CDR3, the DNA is TGTGCCAGCCAGTCAGGGCCCCACAATGAGCAGTTCTTC.

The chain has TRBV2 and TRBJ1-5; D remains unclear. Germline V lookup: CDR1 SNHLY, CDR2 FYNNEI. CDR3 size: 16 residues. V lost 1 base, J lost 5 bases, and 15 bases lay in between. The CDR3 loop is CASSEGDVRAYQPQHF. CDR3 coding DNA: TGTGCCAGCAGTGAAGGAGACGTTAGGGCATATCAGCCCCAGCATTTT.